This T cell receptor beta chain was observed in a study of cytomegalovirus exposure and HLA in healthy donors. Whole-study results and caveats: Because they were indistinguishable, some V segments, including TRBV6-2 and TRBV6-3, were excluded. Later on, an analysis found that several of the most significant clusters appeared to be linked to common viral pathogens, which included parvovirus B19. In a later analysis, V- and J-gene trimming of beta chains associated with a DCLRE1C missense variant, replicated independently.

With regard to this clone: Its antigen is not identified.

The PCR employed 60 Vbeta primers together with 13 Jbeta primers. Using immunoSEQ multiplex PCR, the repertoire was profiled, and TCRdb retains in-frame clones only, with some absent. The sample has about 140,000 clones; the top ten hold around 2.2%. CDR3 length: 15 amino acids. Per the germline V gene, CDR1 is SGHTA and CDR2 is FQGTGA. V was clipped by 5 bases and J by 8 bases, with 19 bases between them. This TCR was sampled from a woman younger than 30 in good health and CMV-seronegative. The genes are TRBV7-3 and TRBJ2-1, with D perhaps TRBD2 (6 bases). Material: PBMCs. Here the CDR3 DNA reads TGTGCCAGCAGCCCGGAAATTGGGAGGAGCGATGAGCAGTTCTTC. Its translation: CASSPEIGRSDEQFF.